The following is a T cell receptor beta chain sequence with its context. The source of the sample is a study of T cells after yellow fever vaccination. Study background: It was SMART-Seq v4 Ultra Low Input that prepared the fractions with low cell numbers.

TCRdb used MiXCR to reprocess the 5' RACE reads, holding one entry per CDR3 protein. The sample has 150,000 to 200,000 distinct CDR3 sequences, roughly a tenth seen once. Per germline, CDR1 SGDLS and CDR2 YYNGEE. The CDR3 consists of 13 residues. J gave up 2 bases and V 3 bases, and 0 bases lay outside the gene matches. The input for sequencing was CD8+ T cells sorted from PBMCs, taken 45 days after the yellow fever booster vaccination. This clonotype was obtained from a man aged 18 to 30 who received the YFV17D yellow fever vaccine. The V call is TRBV9, the J call TRBJ2-5; TRBD2 matches 8 bases. In DNA form, the CDR3 reads TGTGCCAGCAGCGCTAGCGGGCAAGAGACCCAGTACTTC. Its translation: CASSASGQETQYF. Using reference TRBV9 and TRBJ2-5 for the parts outside the CDR3, the full variable domain is DSGVTQTPKHLITATGQRVTLRCSPRSGDLSVYWYQQSLDQGLQFLIQYYNGEERAKGNILERFSAQQFPDLHSELNLSSLELGDSALYFCASSASGQETQYFGPGTRLLVL.